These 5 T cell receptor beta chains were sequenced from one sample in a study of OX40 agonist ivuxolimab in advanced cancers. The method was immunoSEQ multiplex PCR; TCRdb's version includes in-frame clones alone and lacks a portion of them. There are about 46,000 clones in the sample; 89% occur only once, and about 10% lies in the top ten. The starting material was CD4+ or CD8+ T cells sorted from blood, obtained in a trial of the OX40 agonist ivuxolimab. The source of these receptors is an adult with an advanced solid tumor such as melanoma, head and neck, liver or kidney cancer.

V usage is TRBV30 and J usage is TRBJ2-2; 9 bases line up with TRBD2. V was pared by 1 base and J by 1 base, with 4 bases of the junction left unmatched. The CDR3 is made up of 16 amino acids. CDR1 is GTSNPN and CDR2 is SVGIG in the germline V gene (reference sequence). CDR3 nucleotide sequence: TGTGCCTGGAGTGGTAGCGGGGGCCTGAACACCGGGGAGCTGTTTTTT. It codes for CAWSGSGGLNTGELFF.

This chain's CDR3 is CASSQKGDPQNEQFF. The CDR3 DNA follows: TGCGCCAGCAGCCAAAAAGGGGACCCCCAGAATGAGCAGTTCTTC. The genes are TRBV4-1 and TRBJ2-1; either TRBD1 or TRBD2 may fit D (5 bases each). V gave up 2 bases and J gave up 7 bases, with 15 bases separating them. The CDR3 totals 15 residues. Germline V gives CDR1 MGHRA, CDR2 YSYEKL.

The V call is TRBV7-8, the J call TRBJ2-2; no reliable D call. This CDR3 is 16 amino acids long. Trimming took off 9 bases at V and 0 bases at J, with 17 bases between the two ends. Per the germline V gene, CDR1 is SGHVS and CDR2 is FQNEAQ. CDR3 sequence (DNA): TGTGCCAGTTTACCCATCAGTTACTCGAACACCGGGGAGCTGTTTTTT. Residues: CASLPISYSNTGELFF.

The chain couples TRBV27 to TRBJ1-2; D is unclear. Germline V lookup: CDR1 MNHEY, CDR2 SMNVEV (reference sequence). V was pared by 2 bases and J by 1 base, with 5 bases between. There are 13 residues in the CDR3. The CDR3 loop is CASSLEGNYGYTF. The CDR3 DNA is TGTGCCAGCAGTTTAGAAGGTAACTATGGCTACACCTTC.

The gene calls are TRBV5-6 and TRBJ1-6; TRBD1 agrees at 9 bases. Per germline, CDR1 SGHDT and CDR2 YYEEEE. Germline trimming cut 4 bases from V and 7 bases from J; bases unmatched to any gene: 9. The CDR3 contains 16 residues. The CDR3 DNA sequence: TGTGCCAGCAGCCCAGCGACCGACAGGGGGAATTCACCCCTCCACTTT. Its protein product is CASSPATDRGNSPLHF.